These 17 T cell receptor beta chains share one sample of origin, sequenced in a study of CD8+CD57+ T cells in acquired aplastic anemia. According to the study, genomic DNA was the template for TCR beta VDJ and CDR3 profiling. TCRdb analysed the reads with MiXCR anew, one entry per CDR3 protein. Altogether a few hundred thousand distinct CDR3 sequences are present, 30% to 40% being singletons, with the ten largest covering 1% to 1.3%. Sequencing was done on a sample of sorted CD4+, CD8+, or CD8+CD57+ T cells (not recorded which) from PBMCs. The receptors derive from a human donor in good health, serving as a control.

This rearrangement joins TRBV2 to TRBJ1-2; possible D gene TRBD1, 5 bases. The length of the CDR3 is 11 residues. Germline V gene lookup returns CDR1 SNHLY and CDR2 FYNNEI. Trimming shortened V by 8 bases and J by 12 bases, and 16 bases separated the two germline ends. The DNA of the CDR3 is TGTGCCAGCGGGAAAGGTCGGGGGAACACCTTC. It specifies CASGKGRGNTF. Supplemented by reference TRBV2 and TRBJ1-2, the full variable domain reads EPEVTQTPSHQVTQMGQEVILRCVPISNHLYFYWYRQILGQKVEFLVSFYNNEISEKSEIFDDQFSVERPDGSNFTLKIRSTKLEDSAMYFCASGKGRGNTFGSGTRLTVV.

The chain couples TRBV6-1 to TRBJ1-2; D possibly corresponds to TRBD1 (5 bases). The length of the CDR3 is 13 residues. V was pared by 7 bases and J by 8 bases, with 17 bases between. The germline gives CDR1 MNHNS, CDR2 SASEGT. The CDR3 here is CASKPGPPWGYTF. The CDR3 DNA reads as TGTGCCAGCAAACCGGGGCCCCCCTGGGGCTACACCTTC.

This clonotype was seen a few times. V gene TRBV7-9 combines with J gene TRBJ1-1, with TRBD1 matching over 7 bases. CDR1 and CDR2 from the germline V gene are SEHNR and FQNEAQ (reference sequence). Germline trimming cut 5 bases from V and 6 bases from J; bases unmatched to any gene: 12. The CDR3 consists of 15 residues. For the CDR3, the DNA is TGTGCCAGCAGCCAAGGACAGGTCCCACACTCTGAAGCTTTCTTT. This gives the protein CASSQGQVPHSEAFF.

This clonotype came up once. A much larger clone lies one base from this, so it may be a read error. The chain has TRBV20-1 and TRBJ2-2, with D possibly TRBD2 on 5 matching bases. Germline values: CDR1 DFQATT, CDR2 SNEGSKA (reference sequence). The CDR3 length is 12 residues. CDR3 DNA: TGCAGTGCTAGACGGTACACCGGGGAGCTGTCTTTT. As protein: CSARRYTGELSF.

About this clonotype itself: A much bigger clone sits one base away, suggesting this may be a read error. J is TRBJ1-2 and V is TRBV6-1; no firm D call. CDR3 length: 13 residues. The germline gives CDR1 MNHNS, CDR2 SASEGT. The CDR3 sequence: CASNGGRTYGHTF. The CDR3 DNA follows: TGTGCCAGCAACGGAGGCAGGACCTATGGCCACACCTTC.

The chain has TRBV10-3 and TRBJ2-7, with D tentatively TRBD2 (6 bases). Germline V lookup: CDR1 ENHRY, CDR2 SYGVKD. Trimming left V 11 bases short and J 6 bases short, with 14 bases between. The CDR3 is made up of 11 amino acids. The CDR3 nucleotides are TGTGCCTCCCAGGAGGGAGTCGAGCAGTACGTC. It is translated as CASQEGVEQYV.

This clonotype was observed many times. At one of its ends the junction is not consistent with the germline gene, which may arise from a read error. The rearrangement uses TRBV6-1 and TRBJ2-7; D is possibly TRBD2 (6 bases). Germline V lookup: CDR1 MNHNS, CDR2 SASEGT. The CDR3 sequence is 10 residues long. This CDR3 is CASSETSIIF. CDR3 coding DNA: TGTGCCAGCAGTGAGACTAGTATCATCTTC.

This clonotype showed up many times. This chain connects TRBV7-2 to TRBJ2-6; D is perhaps TRBD2 (5 bases). Germline V gives CDR1 SGHTA, CDR2 FQGNSA. This CDR3 spans 15 amino acids. V was clipped by 5 bases and J by 10 bases, with 18 bases between them. The CDR3 protein is CASSPSPIRGNVLTF. For the CDR3, the DNA is TGTGCCAGCAGCCCTTCCCCCATCCGGGGTAACGTCCTGACTTTC.

In the case of this clonotype: One end of the junction fails to match germline, which may point to a read error. V usage is TRBV5-1 and J usage is TRBJ2-1; possible D gene TRBD1, 6 bases. Germline assignment: CDR1 SGHRS and CDR2 YFSETQ. CDR3 length: 15 amino acids. In DNA form, the CDR3 reads TGCGCCGGCAGCTTGTTTTCAGGGGCCATGGATGAGCAGTTCTTC. Amino acids: CAGSLFSGAMDEQFF.

The gene calls are TRBV6-1 and TRBJ2-5, with a tentative D call TRBD2 (5 bases). V shed 6 bases and J shed 2 bases, with 10 bases lying between them. This CDR3 spans 13 amino acids. Germline-derived CDR1 and CDR2 are MNHNS and SASEGT. The DNA for the CDR3 is TGTGCCAGCAGAGAGAGCGGACAAGAGACCCAGTACTTC. It translates to CASRESGQETQYF.

As regards this clonotype: The junction shows a germline mismatch at one end, possibly a read error. The chain has TRBV25-1 and TRBJ2-7; D is perhaps TRBD2 (6 bases). CDR3 length: 13 amino acids. Germline lookup yields CDR1 MGHDK and CDR2 SYGVNS. DNA for the CDR3: TGTGTCAGCGTGGCGGGAAGTTCCAACGAGCAGTACTTC. Translating gives CVSVAGSSNEQYF.

This chain uses TRBV11-2 with TRBJ2-3; 15 bases line up with TRBD2. CDR1 SGHAT and CDR2 FQNNGV come from the germline V gene. The CDR3 contains 17 residues. The J segment lost 4 bases and the V segment lost 4 bases, leaving 6 bases of the junction unmatched. As DNA, the CDR3 is TGTGCCAGCAGCTCGAGGACTAGCGGGAGGGAGGCAGATACGCAGTATTTT. Translated: CASSSRTSGREADTQYF.

The genes are TRBV12-5 and TRBJ1-1, with 8 nucleotides matching TRBD1. Looked up from germline, CDR1 is LGHNT and CDR2 is FRNRAP. Unmatched junction bases numbered 15, after V lost 5 bases and J lost 1 base. The CDR3 is 18 amino acids. The DNA for the CDR3 is TGTGCTAGTGGTGTTCAACACCGGACAGGGAATGAGAACACTGAAGCTTTCTTT. This encodes CASGVQHRTGNENTEAFF.

This clonotype was seen ten or more times. CDR3 nucleotides: TGCAGTGCTAGATTCATGGACGAGCAGTACTTC. Its translation: CSARFMDEQYF. The J gene is TRBJ2-7, the V gene TRBV20-1; D is ambiguous. The germline V and J ends were trimmed by 2 bases and 5 bases, with 7 bases remaining between them. This CDR3 has 11 amino acids. Germline CDR1 and CDR2: DFQATT and SNEGSKA (reference sequence).

This clonotype was counted at least ten times. The chain combines TRBV29-1 with TRBJ2-7, with TRBD1 identical over 7 bases. This CDR3 spans 17 amino acids. Germline V gives CDR1 SQVTM, CDR2 ANQGSEA. V gave up 6 bases and J gave up 3 bases; unmatched junction bases: 20. The CDR3: CSVETYRDSTKNYEQYF. CDR3 nucleotide sequence: TGCAGCGTAGAAACGTACCGGGACAGCACGAAAAACTACGAGCAGTACTTC.

V usage is TRBV11-2 and J usage is TRBJ2-7; unclear D gene. CDR1 is SGHAT and CDR2 is FQNNGV in the germline V gene. Between the trimmed V and J ends, which lost 5 bases and 3 bases, there was a span of 14 bases. CDR3 length equals 14 residues. The CDR3 DNA sequence: TGTGCCAGCAGCGCCAGAGGTGGGGTCTACGAGCAGTACGTC. It yields the protein CASSARGGVYEQYV.

Turning to this clonotype: Lacking the conserved final phenylalanine or tryptophan, this CDR3 likely reflects a read error. It is unclear where the CDR3 begins or ends on the DNA, so no DNA is shown, and the CDR3 is as TCRdb lists it. The chain links TRBV10-3 to TRBJ1-6; TRBD1 was called by the table and not checked on the DNA. Germline V CDR1 and CDR2: ENHRY, SYGVKD. The length of the CDR3 is 8 amino acids, counting both ends. The CDR3 loop reads CAISERSA.